Following are 16 T cell receptor beta chains from one sample sequenced in a study of Ad26.COV2.S vaccination and SARS-CoV-2 variants. Measured with immunoSEQ multiplex PCR; TCRdb has only the in-frame clones, and not every one. The table lists approximately 480,000 clones, 70% to 90% of them singletons. Treatment indicated: some 19 received Ad26.COV2.S at low or high dose, single or two shots; 5 received placebo; per-sample allocation not given. At day 63 after the first vaccine or placebo injection, samples were drawn. Sequencing used peripheral blood, obtained in a trial of Ad26.COV2.S vaccine versus placebo. The receptors come from a person aged 18-60 years who received the Ad26.COV2.S COVID-19 vaccine or a placebo.

The V and J genes are TRBV6-5 and TRBJ1-1; a possible D gene is TRBD1 (6 bases). Trimming took 6 bases from V and 7 from J, leaving 9 bases between them. Looked up from germline, CDR1 is MNHEY and CDR2 is SVGAGI. CDR3 length: 11 amino acids. This chain's CDR3 is CASRRQVEAFF. The DNA of the CDR3 is TGTGCCAGCAGGCGACAGGTTGAAGCTTTCTTT.

CDR3 sequence reads: CASSASRDTYEQYF. CDR3 coding DNA: TGTGCCAGCTCAGCCTCCAGGGATACCTACGAGCAGTACTTC. J is TRBJ2-7 and V is TRBV18, with D perhaps matching TRBD1 (5 bases). Trimming stripped 5 bases from V and 2 bases from J, with 13 bases between. CDR1 and CDR2 (germline): KGHSH, LQKENI. CDR3 length: 14 residues.

The chain couples TRBV30 to TRBJ2-1; 8 nucleotides agree with TRBD2. This CDR3 region has 14 residues. Germline lookup yields CDR1 GTSNPN and CDR2 SVGIG (reference sequence). Trimming removed 0 bases from V and 7 bases from J; junction bases left unmatched: 5. CDR3 sequence reads: CAWSVTGRGNEQFF. In nucleotides, the CDR3 is TGTGCCTGGAGTGTCACCGGGAGGGGAAATGAGCAGTTCTTC.

In its sample, this clone was seen once. Within the sample, other DNA sequences also encode this same CDR3. V gene TRBV7-2 combines with J gene TRBJ2-3; 10 bases line up with TRBD2. J lost 1 base, V lost 3 bases, and 4 bases had no gene match. The CDR3 spans 16 residues. Germline CDR1 is SGHTA and CDR2 is FQGNSA. The CDR3 here is CASSLVGTSGTDTQYF. The CDR3 nucleotides are TGTGCCAGCAGCTTGGTAGGGACTAGCGGCACAGATACGCAGTATTTT.

This clone was detected a few times. The chain has TRBV5-4 and TRBJ1-1; D remains unclear. The CDR3 is made up of 18 amino acids. The germline V gene has CDR1 SGHNT and CDR2 YYREEE (reference sequence). Trimming stripped 4 bases from V and 0 bases from J, with 22 bases between. CDR3 DNA sequence: TGTGCCAGCAGCCGGTTGTCAGTATCTCGGGCCTTGAACACTGAAGCTTTCTTT. Translation: CASSRLSVSRALNTEAFF.

The CDR3 sequence is CASSKPGQGSPLHF. CDR3 coding DNA: TGTGCCAGCAGCAAACCCGGACAGGGTTCACCCCTCCACTTT. The chain is built from TRBV11-1 and TRBJ1-6; TRBD1 agrees at 8 bases. Germline V lookup: CDR1 SGHAT, CDR2 FQDESV (reference sequence). The CDR3 has 14 amino acids. Trimming at V came to 5 bases and at J to 9 bases, leaving 6 bases not matched to a gene.

This chain joins TRBV9 and TRBJ1-2, with D perhaps matching TRBD1 (6 bases). The germline V and J ends were trimmed by 3 bases and 7 bases, with 16 bases remaining between them. This CDR3 is 14 amino acids long. Germline CDR1 is SGDLS and CDR2 is YYNGEE. The CDR3 DNA reads as TGTGCCAGCAGCGCCTCACAGGGTATTGCTGGCTACACCTTC. Its translation: CASSASQGIAGYTF.

The rearrangement uses TRBV9 and TRBJ2-7; D not certain. This CDR3 has 15 amino acids. With 0 bases removed from V and 2 bases from J, the gap between germline ends came to 12 bases. The germline CDR1 and CDR2 sequences are SGDLS and YYNGEE. The chain's CDR3 is CASSVGWGNTYEQYF. The CDR3 nucleotides are TGTGCCAGCAGCGTAGGATGGGGTAACACCTACGAGCAGTACTTC.

V and J are TRBV14 and TRBJ2-1; D perhaps matches TRBD1 (5 bases). CDR3 size: 16 residues. V was clipped by 1 base and J by 2 bases, with 12 bases between them. Per the germline V gene, CDR1 is SGHDN and CDR2 is FVKESK. The DNA of the CDR3 is TGTGCCAGCAGCCAAGTAGGAAGGGGCCCCTACAATGAGCAGTTCTTC. It codes for CASSQVGRGPYNEQFF.

Comments on this clone: The same CDR3 also results from other DNA sequences found in this sample. V usage is TRBV28 and J usage is TRBJ1-1; D remains unclear. Trimming left V 6 bases short and J 5 bases short, with 4 bases between. The length of the CDR3 is 10 residues. Per germline, CDR1 MDHEN and CDR2 SYDVKM. CDR3 residues: CASRRTEAFF. The CDR3, as DNA: TGTGCCAGCAGAAGGACTGAAGCTTTCTTT. Based on the CDR3 plus reference TRBV28 and TRBJ1-1, the full variable domain is DVKVTQSSRYLVKRTGEKVFLECVQDMDHENMFWYRQDPGLGLRLIYFSYDVKMKEKGDIPEGYSVSREKKERFSLILESASTNQTSMYLCASRRTEAFFGQGTRLTVV.

V usage is TRBV30 and J usage is TRBJ2-7, with D unresolved. Germline assignment: CDR1 GTSNPN and CDR2 SVGIG (reference sequence). Trimming took off 0 bases at V and 7 bases at J, with 10 bases between the two ends. The CDR3 has 12 amino acids. CDR3 sequence (DNA): TGTGCCTGGAGTGTACGCGTTGGGGAGCAGTACTTC. Protein sequence: CAWSVRVGEQYF.

This clone is a singleton in its sample. The chain combines TRBV4-2 with TRBJ1-1; D is unresolved. The CDR3 extends over 15 amino acids. Germline values: CDR1 LGHNA, CDR2 YNFKEQ. The V and J ends lost 4 bases and 3 bases respectively, with 15 bases between them. The CDR3 is CASSPRTDTDTEAFF. The CDR3 DNA reads as TGTGCCAGCAGCCCCCGGACCGACACGGACACTGAAGCTTTCTTT.

CDR3 coding DNA: TGTGCCACGGGGGACAGATACCAAGAGACCCAGTACTTC. The encoded protein is CATGDRYQETQYF. J is TRBJ2-5 and V is TRBV24-1, with TRBD1 matching 7 bases. The CDR3 spans 13 residues. Germline V lookup: CDR1 KGHDR, CDR2 SFDVKD. Trimming at V came to 10 bases and at J to 0 bases, leaving 4 bases not matched to a gene.

This clone was seen just once. The V gene is TRBV30, the J gene TRBJ1-1, with D possibly being TRBD1 (6 bases). Germline CDR1 reads GTSNPN; CDR2 reads SVGIG (reference sequence). V lost 5 bases, J lost 4 bases, and 14 bases lay in between. This CDR3 is built from 13 residues. CDR3 loop: CAWRTGMGTEAFF. The CDR3 DNA follows: TGTGCCTGGCGCACAGGGATGGGCACTGAAGCTTTCTTT.

This clone was seen only a few times. The chain joins TRBV29-1 to TRBJ1-5; maybe TRBD1 (5 bases). This CDR3 has 15 amino acids. Trimming removed 8 bases at V and 0 bases at J, with 17 bases between. Germline V gives CDR1 SQVTM, CDR2 ANQGSEA. The CDR3 protein is CSTRTGLDSNQPQHF. The CDR3 bases are TGCAGCACAAGAACAGGCTTAGATAGCAATCAGCCCCAGCATTTT.

V and J are TRBV9 and TRBJ2-5; D could derive from TRBD1 or TRBD2 (5 bases each). The CDR3 has 14 amino acids. Trimming left V 7 bases short and J 5 bases short, with 18 bases between. Per the germline V gene, CDR1 is SGDLS and CDR2 is YYNGEE. The CDR3 DNA reads as TGTGCCAGCCACCCGGGCCCAGAGGGGGAGACCCAGTACTTC. Protein: CASHPGPEGETQYF. The whole variable domain, filled in from reference TRBV9 and TRBJ2-5, reads DSGVTQTPKHLITATGQRVTLRCSPRSGDLSVYWYQQSLDQGLQFLIQYYNGEERAKGNILERFSAQQFPDLHSELNLSSLELGDSALYFCASHPGPEGETQYFGPGTRLLVL.